This T cell receptor beta chain was sequenced in a study of shared clonotypes between healthy human individuals. Study observations and caveats: Depth was large, yet rarefaction showed that sorted-subset sequencing was incomplete.

Naive CD8 cells were CD45RO-negative, positively selected for CCR7, excluding terminally differentiated effector memory CD45RA+ cells. Deep was the level at which the assay was run. The method was immunoSEQ multiplex PCR; TCRdb's version includes in-frame clones alone and lacks a portion of them. Counted here are roughly 2.1 million clones, more than 85% occurring once; the ten biggest clones make up more than 1.5%. This clone was observed a handful of times. Its target is not known. The CDR3 contains 13 residues. V gave up 7 bases and J gave up 2 bases, with 10 bases separating them. Looked up from germline, CDR1 is MNHEY and CDR2 is SMNVEV (reference sequence).

The origin of this receptor is a young man in good health. Some clones in this sample may be carry-over from other donors' samples. Sample: naive CD8+ T cells from PBMCs. The J gene is TRBJ2-3, the V gene TRBV27; a possible D gene is TRBD1 (6 bases). CDR3 region: CASTRQDTDTQYF. Here the CDR3 DNA reads TGTGCCAGCACCAGACAGGACACAGATACGCAGTATTTT.